Listed below are T cell receptor beta chains from one sample, sequenced in a study of T cell repertoires in aging, cancer and after chemotherapy. MiXCR was run by TCRdb on the multiplex PCR reads, yielding one entry per CDR3 protein. The data contain approximately 11,000 distinct CDR3 sequences, roughly 42% of them singletons. Specimen: blood. Source of these receptors: a human donor in good health. CDR3s include the opening cysteine and the closing phenylalanine or tryptophan. Each record gives: V gene, J gene, D gene, clone size, CDR3 DNA, CDR3 protein. The D gene is left open where the match is weak. Expanded clones get a size class; other rows say once, few or many, or leave the size out.

TRBV6-1	TRBJ2-7	NA	NA	TGTGCCAGCATCACCCCCATCGTCGACTCCGTGGTCTACGAGCAGTACTTC	CASITPIVDSVVYEQYF
TRBV10-3	TRBJ1-2	NA	few	TGTGCCATCAGTGAGTCACGGGGAGAAGGTTATGGCTACACCTTC	CAISESRGEGYGYTF
TRBV19	TRBJ2-7	TRBD1	once	TGTGCCAGTAGTATCTCGACAGGGTGGGAGCAGTACTTC	CASSISTGWEQYF
TRBV19	TRBJ2-2	TRBD2	NA	TGTGCCAGTAGTATCGGCGGACTAGCGGGAGTCGGGGAGCTGTTTTTT	CASSIGGLAGVGELFF
TRBV4-2	TRBJ2-2	NA	NA	TGTGCCAGCAGCCCTGGTTCAACCGGGGAGCTGTTTTTT	CASSPGSTGELFF
TRBV29-1	TRBJ1-4	NA	few	TGCAGCGTAGGGTTAAGCAATGAAAAACTGTTTTTT	CSVGLSNEKLFF
TRBV7-6	TRBJ2-3	TRBD2	NA	TGTGCCAGCAGCTTACAAACTAGCGGGATCACAGATACGCAGTATTTT	CASSLQTSGITDTQYF
TRBV28	TRBJ2-3	NA	once	TGTGCCAGCAGTTTATGGGACCGCCCCACAGATACGCAGTATTTT	CASSLWDRPTDTQYF
TRBV19	TRBJ1-6	NA	NA	TGTGCCAGTACCCCAAGGAGGGGCGCGGATTCACCCCTCCACTTT	CASTPRRGADSPLHF
TRBV6-1	TRBJ2-3	TRBD2	medium-sized	TGTGCCAGCAGTGAGGAAGCGGGGGGCACAGATACGCAGTATTTT	CASSEEAGGTDTQYF
TRBV28	TRBJ1-5	NA	few	TGTGCCAGCAGTTGGGGTGGCCAGCCCCAGCATTTT	CASSWGGQPQHF
TRBV7-2	TRBJ2-7	NA	few	TGTGCCAGCAGCTTAGGGCTCAGGGTGGCCGAGCAGTACTTC	CASSLGLRVAEQYF
TRBV18	TRBJ2-2	NA	NA	TGTGCCAGCTCACCAACGGGGGGCACGAACACCTGGGAGCTGTTTTTT	CASSPTGGTNTWELFF
TRBV6-6	TRBJ2-7	NA	NA	TGTGCCAGCATGACCTACGAGCAGTACTTC	CASMTYEQYF
TRBV7-3	TRBJ2-1	NA	once	TGTGCCAGCAGCCGTAGTACCTACAATGAGCAGTTCTTC	CASSRSTYNEQFF
TRBV7-3	TRBJ1-2	TRBD1	NA	TGTGCCAGCAGCCTAAACGGACAGGACTATGGCTACACCTTC	CASSLNGQDYGYTF
TRBV28	TRBJ1-2	NA	NA	TGTGCCAGCAGTTTGGTGGGGAGGGGATATGGCTACACCTTC	CASSLVGRGYGYTF
TRBV29-1	TRBJ2-3	NA	few	TGCAGCGTTGAAGCTCAGGCAGGTACAGATACGCAGTATTTT	CSVEAQAGTDTQYF
TRBV15	TRBJ2-2	TRBD2	few	TGTGCCACCAGCAGAGATCTACCTAGCGGGAGAATTCTGTTTTTT	CATSRDLPSGRILFF